This T cell receptor beta chain was obtained from a study of human T cells and chemical hapten exposure. Whole-study context: Patients, largely female, had alopecia areata, totalis or universalis.

Individual cDNA molecules each carried unique molecular identifiers attached by the library. TCRdb processed the RACE reads anew with MiXCR; each CDR3 protein has one entry. Among 95,000 or so distinct CDR3 sequences, roughly 10% were seen once, and the ten largest hold roughly 3%. Indicated time point: patch test 2, 6 weeks after DPC sensitization. Stated treatment: therapeutic diphenylcyclopropenone sensitization with weekly scalp DPC. Each patch-test visit's blood sample preceded patch application. Overall study results and limits: After DPC sensitization, TCRs above 1 in 1000 frequency showed no change.

A note on this clonotype: Its target is unknown.

The sequencing used whole blood, collected in connection with sensitization to the hapten diphenylcyclopropenone (DPC). The sequence derives from a woman between 40 and 50 years old with alopecia areata. Some clones in this sample may be carry-over from other donors' samples.

This CDR3 is CASTPFQGTASFFLGELFF. The DNA for the CDR3 is TGTGCCAGCACCCCATTTCAGGGGACAGCGTCCTTCTTTTTAGGGGAGCTGTTTTTT. J is TRBJ2-2 and V is TRBV7-2, with TRBD1 matching 7 bases. The CDR3 loop spans 19 amino acids. V shed 7 bases and J 8 bases; nucleotides not matched to a gene: 25. CDR1 SGHTA and CDR2 FQGNSA come from the germline V gene.